This T cell receptor beta chain derives from a study of blood T cell repertoires in COVID-19. Overall study context: The origin of the acute and convalescent COVID-19 samples was the United States, Italy and Spain. PBMCs, B-cell-depleted T cells, or T cells provided the cDNA or gDNA that made up the material.

In the authors' methods: For nucleated cells, counts were estimated from reference gene primer amplification. TCRdb's copy holds only in-frame clones and misses some; the assay was immunoSEQ multiplex PCR. The V and J calls and clone size were taken over from that table, and D and trimming were inferred from the DNA. The table records 230,000 or so clones, around 87% of them present only once. Seattle participants joined during active infection and were tracked over time. The TCR sequence derives from a woman aged 60-70 years with COVID-19, enrolled during active disease. Source material: peripheral blood.

CDR3 loop: CASSILAGGTITSTDTQYF. Written as DNA, the CDR3 is TGTGCCAGCAGTATACTAGCGGGGGGGACCATAACTAGCACAGATACGCAGTATTTT. The chain joins TRBV2 to TRBJ2-3, with 13 positions matching TRBD2. Trimming took 5 bases from V and 0 from J; bases not matched to a gene: 11. The CDR3 has 19 amino acids. The germline V gene encodes CDR1 SNHLY and CDR2 FYNNEI.